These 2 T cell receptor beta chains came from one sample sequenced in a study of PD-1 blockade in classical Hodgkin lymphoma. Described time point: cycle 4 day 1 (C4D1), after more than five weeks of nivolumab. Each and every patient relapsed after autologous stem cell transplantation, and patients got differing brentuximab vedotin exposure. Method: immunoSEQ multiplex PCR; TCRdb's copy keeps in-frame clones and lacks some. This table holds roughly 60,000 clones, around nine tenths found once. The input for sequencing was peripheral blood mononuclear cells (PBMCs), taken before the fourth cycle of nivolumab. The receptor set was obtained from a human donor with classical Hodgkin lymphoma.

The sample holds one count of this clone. The CDR3 protein is CASSVAAGVIYEQYF. CDR3 DNA sequence: TGTGCCAGCAGCGTAGCGGCAGGGGTCATATACGAGCAGTACTTC. The rearrangement links TRBV9 to TRBJ2-7, with a possible D match to TRBD1 (6 bases). The germline V and J ends were trimmed by 0 bases and 4 bases, with 14 bases remaining between them. The CDR3 is 15 amino acids. The V gene's germline CDR1 is SGDLS and CDR2 YYNGEE.

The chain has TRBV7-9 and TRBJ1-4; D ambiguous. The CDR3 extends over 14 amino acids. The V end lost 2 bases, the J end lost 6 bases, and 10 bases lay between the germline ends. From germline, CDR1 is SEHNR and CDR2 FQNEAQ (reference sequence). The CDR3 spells CASSLLGGDEKLFF. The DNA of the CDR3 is TGTGCCAGCAGCTTATTGGGCGGGGATGAAAAACTGTTTTTT.